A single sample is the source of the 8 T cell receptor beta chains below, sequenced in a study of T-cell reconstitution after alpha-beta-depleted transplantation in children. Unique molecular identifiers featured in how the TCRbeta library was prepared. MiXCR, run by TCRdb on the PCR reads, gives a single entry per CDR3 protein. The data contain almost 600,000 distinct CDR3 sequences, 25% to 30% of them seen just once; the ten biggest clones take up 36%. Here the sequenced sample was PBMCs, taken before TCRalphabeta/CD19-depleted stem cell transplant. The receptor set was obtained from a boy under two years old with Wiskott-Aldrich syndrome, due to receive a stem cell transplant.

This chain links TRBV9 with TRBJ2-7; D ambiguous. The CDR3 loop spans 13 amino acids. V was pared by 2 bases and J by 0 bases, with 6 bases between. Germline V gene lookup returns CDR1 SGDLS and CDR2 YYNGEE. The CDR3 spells CASSVDPSYEQYF. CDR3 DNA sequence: TGTGCCAGCAGCGTGGACCCCTCCTACGAGCAGTACTTC.

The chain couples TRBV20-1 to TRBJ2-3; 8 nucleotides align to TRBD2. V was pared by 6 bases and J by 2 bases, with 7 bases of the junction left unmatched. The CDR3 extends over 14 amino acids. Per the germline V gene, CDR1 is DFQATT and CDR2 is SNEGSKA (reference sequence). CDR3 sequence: CSAQTSEITDTQYF. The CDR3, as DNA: TGCAGTGCCCAGACTAGCGAGATCACAGATACGCAGTATTTT.

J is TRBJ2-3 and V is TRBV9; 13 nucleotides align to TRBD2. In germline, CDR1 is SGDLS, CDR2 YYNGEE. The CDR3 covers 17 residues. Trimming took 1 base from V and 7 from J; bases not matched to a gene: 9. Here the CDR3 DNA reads TGTGCCAGCAGCGTATCGGGCGGGACTAGCGGGAAGCATACGCAGTATTTT. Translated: CASSVSGGTSGKHTQYF.

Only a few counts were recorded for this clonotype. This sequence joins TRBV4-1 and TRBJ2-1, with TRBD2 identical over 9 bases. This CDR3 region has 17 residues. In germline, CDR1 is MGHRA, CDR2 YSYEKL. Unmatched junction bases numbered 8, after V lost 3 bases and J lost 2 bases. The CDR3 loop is CASSQEPGLAAYNEQFF. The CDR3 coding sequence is TGCGCCAGCAGCCAGGAACCGGGACTAGCCGCCTACAATGAGCAGTTCTTC.

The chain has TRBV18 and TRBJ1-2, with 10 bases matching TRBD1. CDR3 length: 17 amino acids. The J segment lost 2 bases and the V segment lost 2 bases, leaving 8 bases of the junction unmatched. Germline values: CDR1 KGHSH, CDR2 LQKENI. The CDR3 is CASSPKNGDRGNYGYTF. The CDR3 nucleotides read TGTGCCAGCTCACCAAAGAACGGGGACAGGGGCAACTATGGCTACACCTTC.

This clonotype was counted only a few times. The CDR3 protein is CASSQGKTGTSGIYEQYF. The CDR3 DNA sequence: TGTGCCAGCAGCCAAGGTAAAACCGGGACTAGCGGGATCTACGAGCAGTACTTC. The chain uses TRBV4-2 and TRBJ2-7; TRBD2 matches 13 bases. Germline V gene data show CDR1 as LGHNA and CDR2 as YNFKEQ. Trimming at V came to 1 base and at J to 3 bases, leaving 9 bases not matched to a gene. CDR3 length: 18 amino acids.

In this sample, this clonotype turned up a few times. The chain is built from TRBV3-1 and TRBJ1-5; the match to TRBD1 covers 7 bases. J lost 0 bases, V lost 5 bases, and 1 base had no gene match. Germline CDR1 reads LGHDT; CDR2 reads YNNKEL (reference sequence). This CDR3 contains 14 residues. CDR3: CASSTGVSNQPQHF. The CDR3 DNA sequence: TGTGCCAGCAGCACAGGGGTTAGCAATCAGCCCCAGCATTTT.

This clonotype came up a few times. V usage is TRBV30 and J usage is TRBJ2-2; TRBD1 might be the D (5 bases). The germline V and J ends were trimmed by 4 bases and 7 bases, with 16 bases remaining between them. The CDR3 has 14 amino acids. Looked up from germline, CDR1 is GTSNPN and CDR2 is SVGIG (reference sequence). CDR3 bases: TGTGCCTGGAACGTTGTAGGGGCAAACGGGGAGCTGTTTTTT. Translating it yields CAWNVVGANGELFF.